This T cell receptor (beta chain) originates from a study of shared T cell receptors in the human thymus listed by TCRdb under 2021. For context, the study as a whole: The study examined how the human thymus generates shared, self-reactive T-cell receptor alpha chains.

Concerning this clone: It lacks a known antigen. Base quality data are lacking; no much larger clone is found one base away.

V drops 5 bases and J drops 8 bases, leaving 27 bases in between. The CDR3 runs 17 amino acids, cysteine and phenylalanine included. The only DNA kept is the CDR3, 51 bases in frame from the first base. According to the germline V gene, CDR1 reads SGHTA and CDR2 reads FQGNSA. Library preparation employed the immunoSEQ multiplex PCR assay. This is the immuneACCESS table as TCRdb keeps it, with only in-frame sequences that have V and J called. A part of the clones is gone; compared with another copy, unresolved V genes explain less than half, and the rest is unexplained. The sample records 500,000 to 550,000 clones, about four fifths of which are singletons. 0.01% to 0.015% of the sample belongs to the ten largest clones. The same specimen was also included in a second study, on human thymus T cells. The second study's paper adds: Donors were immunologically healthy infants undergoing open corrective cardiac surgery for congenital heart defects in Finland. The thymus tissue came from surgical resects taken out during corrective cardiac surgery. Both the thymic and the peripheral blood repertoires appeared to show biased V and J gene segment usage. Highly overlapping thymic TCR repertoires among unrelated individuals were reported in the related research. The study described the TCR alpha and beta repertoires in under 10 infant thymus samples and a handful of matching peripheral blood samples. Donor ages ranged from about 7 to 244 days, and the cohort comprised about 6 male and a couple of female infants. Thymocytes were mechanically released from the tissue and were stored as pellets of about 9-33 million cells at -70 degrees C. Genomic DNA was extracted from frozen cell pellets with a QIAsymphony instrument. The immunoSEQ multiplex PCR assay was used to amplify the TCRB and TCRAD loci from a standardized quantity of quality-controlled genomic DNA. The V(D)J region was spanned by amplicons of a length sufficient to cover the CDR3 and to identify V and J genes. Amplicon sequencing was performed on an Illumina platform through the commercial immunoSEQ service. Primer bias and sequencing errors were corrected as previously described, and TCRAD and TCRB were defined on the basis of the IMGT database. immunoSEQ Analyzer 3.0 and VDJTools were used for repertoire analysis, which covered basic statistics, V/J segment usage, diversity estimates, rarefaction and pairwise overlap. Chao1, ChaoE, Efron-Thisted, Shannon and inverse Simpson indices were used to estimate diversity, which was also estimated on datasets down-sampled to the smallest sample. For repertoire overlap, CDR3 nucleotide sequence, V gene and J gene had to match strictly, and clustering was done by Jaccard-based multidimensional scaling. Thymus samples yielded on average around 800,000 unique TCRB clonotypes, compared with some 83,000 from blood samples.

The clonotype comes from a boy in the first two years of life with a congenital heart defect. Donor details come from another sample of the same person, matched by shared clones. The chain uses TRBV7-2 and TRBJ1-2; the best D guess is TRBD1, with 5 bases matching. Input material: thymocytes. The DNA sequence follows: TGTGCCAGCAGCCCCCGACAGACCGATCTACCCTGGTTGGGCTACACCTTC. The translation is CASSPRQTDLPWLGYTF.